The 3 T cell receptor beta chains below all came from one sample that was sequenced in a study of siplizumab effects on memory and regulatory T cells. Assay: immunoSEQ multiplex PCR; the TCRdb copy retains only in-frame clones and omits some. The table includes some 81,000 clones, approximately 95% detected once. The sequencing sample was made of CD8+ T cells sorted from blood. Every receptor here comes from a human donor in good health.

The chain joins TRBV5-5 to TRBJ2-7; 7 bases align to TRBD2. The CDR3 runs to 14 residues. The junction had 2 bases not matched to a gene; V was cut back by 0 bases and J by 2 bases. In germline, CDR1 is SGHKS, CDR2 YYEKEE (reference sequence). The chain's CDR3 is CASSLGGGTYEQYF. CDR3 DNA sequence: TGTGCCAGCAGCTTGGGCGGGGGAACCTACGAGCAGTACTTC.

Only one count was recorded for this clone. CDR3 bases: TGTGCCAGTAGTATCGGGAGAGCTGGGGCCAACGTCCTGACTTTC. Protein sequence: CASSIGRAGANVLTF. This sequence joins TRBV19 and TRBJ2-6; D may be TRBD2 (6 bases). Germline CDR1 reads LNHDA; CDR2 reads SQIVND (reference sequence). The CDR3 sequence is 15 residues long. V lost 3 bases to trimming and J lost 2 bases, with 8 bases between them.

This chain joins TRBV5-6 and TRBJ2-5; a weak D match, TRBD1 (5 bases). This CDR3 has 15 residues. V was clipped by 4 bases and J by 0 bases, with 13 bases between them. From germline, CDR1 is SGHDT and CDR2 YYEEEE. For the CDR3, the DNA is TGTGCCAGCAGCCAACGTACAGGTGACCAAGAGACCCAGTACTTC. This codes for CASSQRTGDQETQYF.